A selection of T cell receptor beta chains follows, all from one sample in a study of CD8+ T cells in alopecia areata. Sequenced by immunoSEQ multiplex PCR; TCRdb stores in-frame clones only, minus some. The table shows about 150,000 clones, with roughly 52% occurring only once. The starting material was CD8+ T cells sorted from blood, obtained at week 4, from a patient treated with tofacitinib. The receptors come from a human donor with alopecia areata. Both conserved end residues are part of each CDR3. The order of the fields is CDR3 DNA, CDR3 protein, D gene, V gene, clone size, J gene. The D gene is left open where the match is weak. For some rows the clone size is stated as once, few or many, or as a class when expanded; others skip it.

TGCGCCAGCAGCCAAGATGGGATTAGTCAAGAGACCCAGTACTTC | CASSQDGISQETQYF | . | TRBV4-3 | . | TRBJ2-5
TGTGCCAGCAGCTTAGGAGAGCCGGCCGGGGAGCTGTTTTTT | CASSLGEPAGELFF | . | TRBV13 | few | TRBJ2-2
TGCAGCGCGTTCACGGGTACCTACAATGAGCAGTTCTTC | CSAFTGTYNEQFF | . | TRBV29-1 | few | TRBJ2-1
TGTGCCAGCAGCGTAGCACCCTACGAGCAGTACTTC | CASSVAPYEQYF | . | TRBV7-9 | . | TRBJ2-7
TGTGCCAGCAGCCTCCGGGGGAACTACGAGCAGTACTTC | CASSLRGNYEQYF | . | TRBV6-5 | . | TRBJ2-7
TGTGCCTGGAGTGTACGCGCCCCTGGTCGGCAATCCAATGAGCAGTTCTTC | CAWSVRAPGRQSNEQFF | . | TRBV30 | . | TRBJ2-1
TGTGCCAGCAGTTTCTCCGCATCCTACGAGCAGTACTTC | CASSFSASYEQYF | . | TRBV28 | few | TRBJ2-7
TGTGCCAGCAGTAGTGGGGATGAGCAGTTCTTC | CASSSGDEQFF | . | TRBV13 | once | TRBJ2-1
TGTGCCAGCTCACCACTGCGACAGACCTACGAGCAGTACTTC | CASSPLRQTYEQYF | . | TRBV18 | . | TRBJ2-7
TGTGCCAGCAGCTTAGGTGGGGCCCCGCGGGGAGAGCAGTACTTC | CASSLGGAPRGEQYF | . | TRBV7-3 | . | TRBJ2-7
TGCGCCAGCCGGGACAGGGGGGAGGATTCACCCCTCCACTTT | CASRDRGEDSPLHF | TRBD1 | TRBV4-1 | . | TRBJ1-6
TGTGCCAGCAGCCATTTGGGATCTAACTATGGCTACACCTTC | CASSHLGSNYGYTF | . | TRBV27 | few | TRBJ1-2
TGTGCCAGCAGCACTTGGGATGGCGGGGGGAAAGATGAGCAGTTCTTC | CASSTWDGGGKDEQFF | TRBD2 | TRBV9 | once | TRBJ2-1
TGTGCCAGCAGCTCGGACAGGGGGACCGGGGAGCTGTTTTTT | CASSSDRGTGELFF | TRBD1 | TRBV7-9 | few | TRBJ2-2
TGTGCCTGGAGTGTACCTTTCGGCCTCCAACGATCACCCCTCCACTTT | CAWSVPFGLQRSPLHF | . | TRBV30 | . | TRBJ1-6
TGCGCCAGCAGCCAGCACCAGACTAGTAAGAGGAAGACCCAGTACTTC | CASSQHQTSKRKTQYF | . | TRBV4-1 | . | TRBJ2-5
TGTGCCAGCAGCCCTCAGGACACTGAAGCTTTCTTT | CASSPQDTEAFF | . | TRBV13 | few | TRBJ1-1
TGTGCCAGCAGTGAAGCAGGAGGCCGGACGCTCTATGGCTACACCTTC | CASSEAGGRTLYGYTF | . | TRBV2 | . | TRBJ1-2
TGTGCCAGCAGCGTCAATAGCGGGATCAATGAGCAGTTCTTC | CASSVNSGINEQFF | TRBD2 | TRBV9 | . | TRBJ2-1
TGCGCCAGCAGTCCTCGTCTTAAGCCGCAGGCAAAGGGGAGCAATCAGCCCCAGCATTTT | CASSPRLKPQAKGSNQPQHF | . | TRBV23-1 | . | TRBJ1-5
TGCAGCGCAACGGGCGACAACTGGCACACCTTC | CSATGDNWHTF | . | TRBV29-1 | . | TRBJ1-2
TGTGCCAGCAGCTTAGGTCACGCGCCCGAAGCTTTCTTT | CASSLGHAPEAFF | . | TRBV5-6 | . | TRBJ1-1
TGTGCCAGCAGCGTAGAGGGGGGGCACCATACAACCCGCGAGACCCAGTACTTC | CASSVEGGHHTTRETQYF | . | TRBV9 | . | TRBJ2-5
TGCGCCAGCAGCCAAGCAGCAAGCTCTGGAAACACCATATATTTT | CASSQAASSGNTIYF | . | TRBV4-1 | . | TRBJ1-3
TGTGCCTGGACGGTGGATTCACCCCTCCACTTT | CAWTVDSPLHF | . | TRBV30 | many | TRBJ1-6
TGTGCCTGCCCAAGTGGTCCGGTGGGACAGCAAGCTTTCTTT | CACPSGPVGQQAFF | TRBD1 | TRBV30 | . | TRBJ1-1